This T cell receptor beta chain was profiled in a study of long-term antiretroviral therapy in people with HIV. V lost 3 bases, J lost 3 bases, and 8 bases stayed unmatched. This CDR3 has 14 residues. CDR1 is SQVTM and CDR2 is ANQGSEA in the germline V gene. Findings and limits, study-wide: Specimens of blood were obtained during about 2004 to 2017, possibly under older ART regimens.

A v3.0 immunoSEQ assay was performed at survey level. The protocol was immunoSEQ multiplex PCR, while the TCRdb copy is restricted to in-frame clones and leaves out a portion. This repertoire shows 20,000 to 30,000 clones, around 86% found once; its top ten account for roughly 15%. Only United States sites treated participants with HIV. As to this clone: Its cognate antigen is unknown.

The input for sequencing was unsorted PBMCs, taken at the start of antiretroviral therapy, before treatment. The TCR comes from a young woman with HIV. The chain couples TRBV29-1 to TRBJ2-7; TRBD1 aligns across 7 bases. The CDR3 coding sequence is TGCAGCGTTGAGACAGGGAACCCTCTCTACGAGCAGTACTTC. The encoded protein is CSVETGNPLYEQYF.